The 12 T cell receptor beta chains listed next were all sequenced from one sample in a study of cytomegalovirus exposure and HLA in healthy donors. Researchers ran the PCR with 60 Vbeta and 13 Jbeta primers. Assay used: immunoSEQ multiplex PCR; TCRdb lists only in-frame clones, some missing. The data show 200,000 to 250,000 clones, more than 70% seen once. Sequencing used PBMCs. The receptors here all came from a human donor in good health.

This chain joins TRBV6-1 and TRBJ2-7; D remains unclear. CDR3 length equals 11 residues. Germline assignment: CDR1 MNHNS and CDR2 SASEGT. V was cut by 4 bases and J by 3 bases, with 4 bases left in between. The CDR3 sequence: CASSVNYEQYF. CDR3 nucleotide sequence: TGTGCCAGCAGTGTTAACTACGAGCAGTACTTC.

The chain combines TRBV6-6 with TRBJ2-1; 7 bases agree with TRBD2. V lost 5 bases and J lost 9; bases outside the gene matches: 13. CDR3 size: 15 residues. Looked up from germline, CDR1 is MNHNY and CDR2 is SVGAGI (reference sequence). In DNA, the CDR3 is TGTGCCAGCAGTAGGGTCCGCGGGAGTAAGACTGAGCAGTTCTTC. It is translated as CASSRVRGSKTEQFF.

The genes are TRBV7-2 and TRBJ2-7; D gene uncertain. CDR1 SGHTA and CDR2 FQGNSA come from the germline V gene. CDR3 length: 14 amino acids. The ends were cut back, 2 bases at V and 3 bases at J, with 11 bases in the middle. CDR3 bases: TGTGCCAGCAGCTTAATGAACTTAGACTACGAGCAGTACTTC. Amino acid sequence: CASSLMNLDYEQYF.

The chain employs TRBV30 and TRBJ1-5, with D uncertain. The V end was cut by 3 bases, the J end by 3 bases, with 18 bases between. Germline V CDR1 and CDR2: GTSNPN, SVGIG (reference sequence). CDR3 size: 16 residues. Here the CDR3 DNA reads TGTGCCTGGAGCAAAGACGACCGGGTCTCCAATCAGCCCCAGCATTTT. It translates to CAWSKDDRVSNQPQHF.

The chain joins TRBV27 to TRBJ1-1, with 9 bases that match TRBD1. Germline V gene data show CDR1 as MNHEY and CDR2 as SMNVEV (reference sequence). V lost 2 bases, J lost 0 bases, and 1 base stayed unmatched. CDR3 size: 15 residues. The CDR3 loop reads CASSLGTGMNTEAFF. For the CDR3, the DNA is TGTGCCAGCAGTTTAGGGACAGGGATGAACACTGAAGCTTTCTTT.

The CDR3 sequence is CASSPPGLASNEQFF. CDR3 sequence (DNA): TGTGCCAGCAGCCCTCCGGGACTAGCTTCCAATGAGCAGTTCTTC. The chain carries TRBV7-9 and TRBJ2-1; 9 nucleotides align to TRBD2. The CDR3 runs to 15 residues. The junction had 8 bases not matched to a gene; V was cut back by 5 bases and J by 6 bases. The germline V gene encodes CDR1 SEHNR and CDR2 FQNEAQ (reference sequence).

This clone was counted a single time. The chain recombines TRBV11-1 with TRBJ2-7; 12 bases map to TRBD2. The CDR3 contains 15 residues. Germline V gene lookup returns CDR1 SGHAT and CDR2 FQDESV (reference sequence). J gave up 6 bases and V 5 bases, and 8 bases lay outside the gene matches. CDR3 protein: CASSLTSGGASEQYF. The CDR3 nucleotides read TGTGCCAGCAGCCTGACTAGCGGGGGAGCAAGCGAGCAGTACTTC.

The rearrangement joins TRBV6-1 to TRBJ2-3, with 8 bases matching TRBD1. CDR1 is MNHNS, CDR2 SASEGT, per germline. The CDR3 totals 15 residues. V lost 2 bases, J lost 6 bases, and 7 bases stayed unmatched. CDR3 nucleotides: TGTGCCAGCAGTGAACAGGGGACAGGCGGGGATACGCAGTATTTT. It translates to CASSEQGTGGDTQYF.

The rearrangement joins TRBV15 to TRBJ2-3, with D perhaps matching TRBD2 (5 bases). The length of the CDR3 is 17 residues. With 4 bases removed from V and 0 bases from J, the gap between germline ends came to 17 bases. Germline V lookup: CDR1 LNHNV, CDR2 YYDKDF (reference sequence). The CDR3 DNA is TGTGCCACCAGCAATTGGGAGCCAGTCCCTAGCACAGATACGCAGTATTTT. The encoded protein is CATSNWEPVPSTDTQYF. Filled out from reference TRBV15 and TRBJ2-3, the complete variable domain reads DAMVIQNPRYQVTQFGKPVTLSCSQTLNHNVMYWYQQKSSQAPKLLFHYYDKDFNNEADTPDNFQSRRPNTSFCFLDIRSPGLGDTAMYLCATSNWEPVPSTDTQYFGPGTRLTVL.

This sequence joins TRBV5-1 and TRBJ1-1; perhaps TRBD1 as D (5 bases). Trimming pared 4 bases from V and 3 bases from J, leaving 13 bases between. CDR3 size: 14 residues. Germline CDR1 is SGHRS and CDR2 is YFSETQ. The CDR3 bases are TGCGCCAGCAGCATGGACGGGGGTTACACTGAAGCTTTCTTT. It encodes CASSMDGGYTEAFF.

This CDR3 reads CASSVVSRDYSGYTF. CDR3 nucleotide sequence: TGTGCCAGCAGCGTAGTATCCAGGGATTATTCCGGCTACACCTTC. The V gene is TRBV9, the J gene TRBJ1-2, with D possibly TRBD1 on 5 matching bases. Trimming removed 0 bases at V and 8 bases at J, with 17 bases between. Per the germline V gene, CDR1 is SGDLS and CDR2 is YYNGEE. The CDR3 extends over 15 amino acids.

The chain is built from TRBV6-1 and TRBJ2-5, with 8 bases lining up with TRBD1. With the DNA end fitting TRBJ2-7 better, the J assignment may be wrong. The CDR3 extends over 14 amino acids. Per the germline V gene, CDR1 is MNHNS and CDR2 is SASEGT. CDR3 sequence: CASRSGTGSYEQYF. Here the CDR3 DNA reads TGTGCCAGCAGGTCCGGGACAGGCTCCTACGAGCAGTACTTC.